This T cell receptor (beta chain) originates from a study of CD8+CD57+ T cells in acquired aplastic anemia. Whole-study context: Across the sorted CD4+ and CD8+ cells, DNA amounts averaged about 3 ug. Study results and limitations: Comparison of patients with controls identified approximately 28 shared CD8+ CDR3 sequences.

In patients chosen for sequencing, flow cytometry had shown CD8+CD57+ cell expansion. Worth noting for this clonotype: Its target is not known.

TCR beta VDJ and CDR3 profiles were obtained from a genomic DNA template. One entry per CDR3 protein results from TCRdb running MiXCR on the reads. The sample includes some 98,000 distinct CDR3 sequences, about 67% of them seen just once. The CDR3 totals 15 residues. CDR1 is LNHDA and CDR2 is SQIVND in the germline V gene (reference sequence). Trimming took off 6 bases at V and 3 bases at J, with 12 bases between the two ends. Material for sequencing was sorted CD4+, CD8+, or CD8+CD57+ T cells (not recorded which) from PBMCs. The receptor's source is a human donor with aplastic anemia. V usage is TRBV19 and J usage is TRBJ1-6; D call uncertain. The CDR3 sequence: CASSTTDYYNSPLHF. In DNA form, the CDR3 reads TGTGCCAGTAGCACAACCGACTACTATAATTCACCCCTCCACTTT.